A single sample gave rise to the 30 T cell receptor beta chains below, sequenced in a study of T cell clonotyping in hematopoietic cell transplantation. Data came from immunoSEQ multiplex PCR; TCRdb stores just in-frame clones and leaves some out. This table has approximately 80,000 clones, 90% to 96% appearing once. Time point denoted: recipient sample about 28 days before transplant, after cytoreduction. Sequencing used peripheral blood mononuclear cells, obtained before stem cell transplant. Receptor source: a woman aged 50 to 65 with acute myeloid leukemia. Some clones in this sample may be carry-over from other donors' samples.

The chain's CDR3 is CASSLDGGSASDTQYF. CDR3 bases: TGTGCCAGCAGCTTAGACGGCGGGAGTGCGTCAGATACGCAGTATTTT. The chain combines TRBV11-2 with TRBJ2-3; 7 nucleotides match TRBD2. CDR1 is SGHAT, CDR2 FQNNGV, per germline. The CDR3 runs to 16 residues. Germline trimming cut 0 bases from V and 4 bases from J; bases unmatched to any gene: 7. The full variable domain, with the rest looked up from reference TRBV11-2 and TRBJ2-3, is EAGVAQSPRYKIIEKRQSVAFWCNPISGHATLYWYQQILGQGPKLLIQFQNNGVVDDSQLPKDRFSAERLKGVDSTLKIQPAKLEDSAVYLCASSLDGGSASDTQYFGPGTRLTVL.

The chain links TRBV5-4 to TRBJ2-5; TRBD2 aligns across 8 bases. Trimming took 4 bases from V and 4 from J; bases not matched to a gene: 6. Germline values: CDR1 SGHNT, CDR2 YYREEE (reference sequence). The CDR3 extends over 14 amino acids. CDR3 sequence: CASSDGLAGETQYF. The CDR3 DNA reads as TGTGCCAGCAGCGACGGACTAGCAGGAGAGACCCAGTACTTC. The full variable domain, with the rest looked up from reference TRBV5-4 and TRBJ2-5, is ETGVTQSPTHLIKTRGQQVTLRCSSQSGHNTVSWYQQALGQGPQFIFQYYREEENGRGNFPPRFSGLQFPNYSSELNVNALELDDSALYLCASSDGLAGETQYFGPGTRLLVL.

The rearrangement links TRBV2 to TRBJ2-2, with 7 bases that match TRBD1. The CDR3 loop spans 15 amino acids. Losses at the gene ends were 2 bases for V and 3 bases for J; bases not matched to a gene: 3. The germline gives CDR1 SNHLY, CDR2 FYNNEI. CDR3 nucleotide sequence: TGTGCCAGCAGTGAACGGCAGGGGGACACCGGGGAGCTGTTTTTT. Translated, it gives CASSERQGDTGELFF.

The rearrangement links TRBV25-1 to TRBJ1-5; D remains unclear. This CDR3 region has 13 residues. The germline V and J ends were trimmed by 3 bases and 2 bases, with 5 bases remaining between them. The V gene's germline CDR1 is MGHDK and CDR2 SYGVNS. The CDR3 reads CASSEAGNQPQHF. In DNA form, the CDR3 reads TGTGCCAGCAGTGAGGCCGGCAATCAGCCCCAGCATTTT.

This clone was recorded only once. The chain employs TRBV6-5 and TRBJ1-5; TRBD1 matches 7 bases. The CDR3 length is 14 residues. Germline V lookup: CDR1 MNHEY, CDR2 SVGAGI. The V segment lost 5 bases and the J segment 7 bases; nucleotides outside the gene matches: 8. CDR3 DNA: TGTGCCAGCAGTCCAACAGGGGTCCGGCAGCCCCAGCATTTT. It translates to CASSPTGVRQPQHF.

This chain links TRBV19 with TRBJ1-5; no firm D call. Germline V gene sequence: CDR1 LNHDA, CDR2 SQIVND (reference sequence). The V and J ends lost 4 bases and 5 bases respectively, with 12 bases between them. This CDR3 contains 14 residues. CDR3 DNA: TGTGCCAGTAGTAGAGGTAGGGCGGATCAGCCCCAGCATTTT. This gives the protein CASSRGRADQPQHF.

The gene calls are TRBV6-1 and TRBJ1-2; no clear D gene. Germline CDR1 and CDR2: MNHNS and SASEGT. The CDR3 extends over 14 amino acids. Trimming cost V 5 bases and J 4 bases, with 14 bases left between them. CDR3 DNA: TGTGCCAGCAGTCCCCCTACACGCCTCTATGGCTACACCTTC. Translated, it gives CASSPPTRLYGYTF.

DNA for the CDR3: TGTGCCAGCAGCTTAGAGGATCCCGGGGCCTACGAGCAGTACTTC. Translation: CASSLEDPGAYEQYF. The chain is built from TRBV7-2 and TRBJ2-7, with D perhaps matching TRBD2 (5 bases). Trimming shortened V by 1 base and J by 2 bases, and 12 bases separated the two germline ends. Germline V CDR1 and CDR2: SGHTA, FQGNSA. The CDR3 covers 15 residues.

The chain employs TRBV29-1 and TRBJ2-7; D is perhaps TRBD1 (6 bases). V lost 7 bases and J lost 0, with 10 bases in between. Germline V gene lookup returns CDR1 SQVTM and CDR2 ANQGSEA. CDR3 size: 12 residues. CDR3 protein: CSAGDTSYEQYF. DNA for the CDR3: TGCAGCGCAGGGGACACCTCCTACGAGCAGTACTTC.

CDR3 sequence: CAGRGGSASTDTQYF. For the CDR3, the DNA is TGTGCCGGCCGGGGCGGGAGCGCTAGCACAGATACGCAGTATTTT. V is TRBV30 and J is TRBJ2-3; 7 nucleotides agree with TRBD2. Germline V CDR1 and CDR2: GTSNPN, SVGIG (reference sequence). This CDR3 has 15 residues. J was trimmed by 0 bases and V by 8 bases; bases with no gene match: 11.

This clone was recorded once. The CDR3 nucleotides are TGTGCCAGCAGTTTATCCGGGGGGCTAGATACGCAGTATTTT. It is translated as CASSLSGGLDTQYF. The chain joins TRBV28 to TRBJ2-3; the D gene is possibly TRBD2 (7 bases). This CDR3 comprises 14 residues. The germline gives CDR1 MDHEN, CDR2 SYDVKM. Trimming shortened V by 1 base and J by 5 bases, and 10 bases separated the two germline ends.

The J gene is TRBJ1-6, the V gene TRBV9; D might be TRBD1 (6 bases). Per germline, CDR1 SGDLS and CDR2 YYNGEE. V shed 0 bases and J shed 10 bases, with 17 bases lying between them. This CDR3 is built from 16 residues. The CDR3 DNA reads TGTGCCAGCAGCGTAGGGGCGGGGGCTTTTAACTCACCCCTCCACTTT. Protein: CASSVGAGAFNSPLHF.

This chain uses TRBV6-1 with TRBJ1-1, with D possibly being TRBD1 (6 bases). The germline gives CDR1 MNHNS, CDR2 SASEGT. Trimming removed 1 base at V and 7 bases at J, with 13 bases between. The CDR3 covers 14 residues. In nucleotides, the CDR3 is TGTGCCAGCAGTGAAGTAGCAGGGGACTTTGAAGCTTTCTTT. This sequence encodes CASSEVAGDFEAFF.

CDR3 residues: CASVPGATSTDTQYF. The CDR3 nucleotides are TGTGCCAGCGTGCCCGGGGCGACTAGCACAGATACGCAGTATTTT. J is TRBJ2-3 and V is TRBV28, with D possibly called TRBD1 or TRBD2 (5 bases each). CDR1 is MDHEN and CDR2 is SYDVKM in the germline V gene. The V and J ends lost 8 bases and 0 bases respectively, with 15 bases between them. The CDR3 runs 15 residues.

The chain employs TRBV11-2 and TRBJ2-7; 8 bases line up with TRBD2. The CDR3 has 15 residues. With 5 bases clipped from V and 6 bases from J, the junction kept 12 bases outside the gene matches. Per germline, CDR1 SGHAT and CDR2 FQNNGV. CDR3 nucleotide sequence: TGTGCCAGCAGCCTGGCGGGGGGCTATAATAGCGAGCAGTACTTC. This encodes CASSLAGGYNSEQYF.

The chain couples TRBV10-3 to TRBJ2-7, with D perhaps matching TRBD1 (6 bases). The CDR3 is 13 amino acids. The germline CDR1 and CDR2 sequences are ENHRY and SYGVKD. V was shortened by 8 bases and J by 5 bases, with 16 bases between the two germline ends. The CDR3 coding sequence is TGTGCCATCTCGGCAGGGGCAAGTAACGAGCAGTACTTC. It specifies CAISAGASNEQYF.

The chain carries TRBV6-1 and TRBJ2-2; D gene ambiguous. The germline V gene has CDR1 MNHNS and CDR2 SASEGT. The CDR3 runs 14 residues. V was trimmed by 5 bases and J by 2 bases, leaving 9 bases between them. The chain's CDR3 is CASSLDRNTGELFF. CDR3 DNA: TGTGCCAGCAGTCTTGACCGAAACACCGGGGAGCTGTTTTTT.

The genes are TRBV19 and TRBJ2-3, with a weak D call TRBD2 (6 bases). With 4 bases removed from V and 5 bases from J, the gap between germline ends came to 16 bases. CDR1 LNHDA and CDR2 SQIVND come from the germline V gene (reference sequence). The CDR3 consists of 15 residues. This chain's CDR3 is CASSTQRAGEDTQYF. The CDR3 coding sequence is TGTGCCAGTAGTACCCAGCGGGCGGGCGAAGATACGCAGTATTTT. Combining the CDR3 with reference TRBV19 and TRBJ2-3 gives the whole variable domain DGGITQSPKYLFRKEGQNVTLSCEQNLNHDAMYWYRQDPGQGLRLIYYSQIVNDFQKGDIAEGYSVSREKKESFPLTVTSAQKNPTAFYLCASSTQRAGEDTQYFGPGTRLTVL.

V is TRBV28 and J is TRBJ1-5; D is unresolved. Trimming pared 6 bases from V and 5 bases from J, leaving 17 bases between. The CDR3 is 15 amino acids. From germline, CDR1 is MDHEN and CDR2 SYDVKM. CDR3 in amino acids: CASSLRLTTHQPQHF. The DNA of the CDR3 is TGTGCCAGCAGCCTCCGGTTGACAACCCATCAGCCCCAGCATTTT.

This chain links TRBV11-3 with TRBJ2-7; the D gene is possibly TRBD2 (5 bases). The CDR3 is 13 amino acids. The ends were cut back, 1 base at V and 6 bases at J, with 10 bases in the middle. The V gene's germline CDR1 is SGHNT and CDR2 YENEEA. CDR3 DNA sequence: TGTGCCAGCAGCTTAGGTGGACTGGGCGAGCAGTACTTC. Translation: CASSLGGLGEQYF. The full variable domain, in which reference TRBV11-3 and TRBJ2-7 provide the parts outside the CDR3, is EAGVVQSPRYKIIEKKQPVAFWCNPISGHNTLYWYLQNLGQGPELLIRYENEEAVDDSQLPKDRFSAERLKGVDSTLKIQPAELGDSAVYLCASSLGGLGEQYFGPGTRLTVT.

V usage is TRBV14 and J usage is TRBJ2-7; D not certain. The length of the CDR3 is 14 residues. The germline V gene has CDR1 SGHDN and CDR2 FVKESK. Deletions cut 0 bases from V and 6 bases from J, with 12 bases between. The CDR3 loop reads CASSQDVFVGEQYF. The CDR3, as DNA: TGTGCCAGCAGCCAAGATGTGTTTGTTGGCGAGCAGTACTTC.

The chain links TRBV28 to TRBJ2-3, with D maybe TRBD1 (5 bases). Trimming took off 10 bases at V and 2 bases at J, with 13 bases between the two ends. CDR3 size: 13 residues. Germline V gene lookup returns CDR1 MDHEN and CDR2 SYDVKM. In DNA form, the CDR3 reads TGTGCCATCCAGGAACAGGCCACAGATACGCAGTATTTT. As protein: CAIQEQATDTQYF. Based on the CDR3 plus reference TRBV28 and TRBJ2-3, the full variable domain is DVKVTQSSRYLVKRTGEKVFLECVQDMDHENMFWYRQDPGLGLRLIYFSYDVKMKEKGDIPEGYSVSREKKERFSLILESASTNQTSMYLCAIQEQATDTQYFGPGTRLTVL.

This clone was seen a single time. CDR3 loop: CASILFVGAASSYEQYF. The CDR3, as DNA: TGCGCCAGCATTTTGTTTGTCGGGGCGGCTAGCTCCTACGAGCAGTACTTC. The V and J genes are TRBV5-1 and TRBJ2-7, with D possibly called TRBD1 or TRBD2 (5 bases each). Germline V lookup: CDR1 SGHRS, CDR2 YFSETQ. V lost 6 bases and J 0 bases, leaving 22 bases between the germline ends. The CDR3 runs 17 residues.

The rearrangement joins TRBV6-1 to TRBJ1-1; the D is unclear. The ends were cut back, 10 bases at V and 0 bases at J, with 6 bases in the middle. The CDR3 is 11 amino acids. Germline lookup yields CDR1 MNHNS and CDR2 SASEGT. CDR3 sequence: CATTLNTEAFF. The CDR3 nucleotides read TGTGCCACCACTCTGAACACTGAAGCTTTCTTT.

This clone is a singleton in its sample. J is TRBJ1-2 and V is TRBV5-1, with TRBD1 as a possible D gene (5 bases). CDR1 and CDR2 (germline): SGHRS, YFSETQ. The CDR3 runs 15 residues. V was cut by 4 bases and J by 1 base, with 14 bases left in between. The DNA of the CDR3 is TGCGCCAGCAGCCCGGGACGGATAAATAACTATGGCTACACCTTC. Its translation is CASSPGRINNYGYTF.

As regards this clone: The same CDR3 is also encoded by other DNA sequences in this sample. The CDR3 reads CAWSLGINYGYTF. CDR3 sequence (DNA): TGTGCCTGGAGTTTAGGGATTAACTATGGCTACACCTTC. This chain connects TRBV30 to TRBJ1-2; D is uncertain. V was trimmed by 2 bases and J by 1 base, leaving 8 bases between them. This CDR3 is built from 13 residues. CDR1 and CDR2 from the germline V gene are GTSNPN and SVGIG (reference sequence). Full variable domain (missing parts from reference TRBV30 and TRBJ1-2): SQTIHQWPATLVQPVGSPLSLECTVEGTSNPNLYWYRQAAGRGLQLLFYSVGIGQISSEVPQNLSASRPQDRQFILSSKKLLLSDSGFYLCAWSLGINYGYTFGSGTRLTVV.

The genes are TRBV25-1 and TRBJ1-5, with D possibly TRBD1 on 5 matching bases. Germline CDR1 reads MGHDK; CDR2 reads SYGVNS. Trimming took off 1 base at V and 2 bases at J, with 15 bases between the two ends. There are 17 residues in the CDR3. DNA of the CDR3: TGTGCCAGCAGTGAATTGAAGAGGGTAGGGGGCAATCAGCCCCAGCATTTT. Amino acid sequence: CASSELKRVGGNQPQHF.

The chain is built from TRBV30 and TRBJ1-6; D not resolved. Germline V gene data show CDR1 as GTSNPN and CDR2 as SVGIG (reference sequence). Trimming stripped 5 bases from V and 3 bases from J, with 8 bases between. The CDR3 is made up of 13 amino acids. The DNA of the CDR3 is TGTGCCTGGGCCCGGGTCTATAATTCACCCCTCCACTTT. The encoded protein is CAWARVYNSPLHF.

The genes are TRBV5-1 and TRBJ2-1; D remains unclear. CDR3 length equals 15 residues. Germline V CDR1 and CDR2: SGHRS, YFSETQ. V was cut by 0 bases and J by 5 bases, with 12 bases left in between. This CDR3 is CASSLGGDAHNEQFF. The CDR3 nucleotides are TGCGCCAGCAGCTTGGGCGGCGACGCTCACAATGAGCAGTTCTTC.

The chain carries TRBV5-8 and TRBJ1-1; D possibly corresponds to TRBD1 (5 bases). With 2 bases removed from V and 2 bases from J, the gap between germline ends came to 13 bases. CDR1 is SGHTS and CDR2 is YDEGEE in the germline V gene. The CDR3 is 15 amino acids. The CDR3 region has the DNA TGTGCCAGCAGCTTTCCGGGACCGCAAAACACTGAAGCTTTCTTT. Its translation is CASSFPGPQNTEAFF.